This T cell receptor beta chain was obtained from a study of blood T cell repertoires in COVID-19. The germline CDR1 and CDR2 sequences are ENHRY and SYGVKD. Losses at the gene ends were 10 bases for V and 10 bases for J; bases not matched to a gene: 11. The CDR3 sequence is 12 residues long. Sequencing used immunoSEQ multiplex PCR; TCRdb keeps in-frame clones, though not all of them. The data contain approximately 28,000 clones, about 75% of them singletons. Material for sequencing was peripheral blood. The V gene is TRBV10-3, the J gene TRBJ1-1; 8 bases match TRBD1. The receptor was derived from a man at least 80 years old with active or convalescent COVID-19. The CDR3 sequence: CATAPGQGRAFF. CDR3 nucleotide sequence: TGTGCCACCGCCCCCGGACAGGGAAGAGCTTTCTTT.